The 23 T cell receptor beta chains in this list originate from one sample, sequenced in a study of response to subunit inactivated influenza vaccine. TCRdb called the RT-PCR reads again in MiXCR, with one record for every CDR3 protein. Found here are about 160,000 distinct CDR3 sequences, about a tenth of them singletons; the top ten hold under 15%. The source material was non-naive T cells sorted from PBMCs, sampled more than 35 days after vaccination. The receptors were gathered from a man aged 45-65 years who received an inactivated influenza vaccine.

This clonotype showed up just a few times. The V call is TRBV29-1, the J call TRBJ2-7; TRBD2 might be the D (6 bases). The CDR3 covers 14 residues. Germline V gives CDR1 SQVTM, CDR2 ANQGSEA. V lost 5 bases and J 0 bases, leaving 14 bases between the germline ends. The CDR3 region is CSVRTDGSSYEQYF. The CDR3 nucleotides are TGCAGCGTTCGGACCGACGGGAGCTCCTACGAGCAGTACTTC.

This clonotype was detected ten times or more. J is TRBJ2-5 and V is TRBV15, with 9 bases matching TRBD1. V lost 0 bases, J lost 7 bases, and 21 bases stayed unmatched. Germline CDR1 is LNHNV and CDR2 is YYDKDF (reference sequence). CDR3 size: 20 residues. In DNA, the CDR3 is TGTGCCACCAGCAGAGATGGAGGACAGTACGGGACAGGGTCTCGAGGGACCCAGTACTTC. It codes for CATSRDGGQYGTGSRGTQYF.

V is TRBV7-9 and J is TRBJ1-4; 9 nucleotides align to TRBD1. Germline V gene data show CDR1 as SEHNR and CDR2 as FQNEAQ (reference sequence). CDR3 size: 15 residues. V lost 0 bases, J lost 5 bases, and 1 base stayed unmatched. The chain's CDR3 is CASSLAGTGNEKLFF. In nucleotides, the CDR3 is TGTGCCAGCAGCTTAGCCGGGACAGGGAATGAAAAACTGTTTTTT.

This chain links TRBV27 with TRBJ1-5, with a weak D call TRBD1 (5 bases). Trimming took 7 bases from V and 2 from J, leaving 12 bases between them. This CDR3 region has 14 residues. CDR1 is MNHEY and CDR2 is SMNVEV in the germline V gene (reference sequence). The CDR3 DNA reads as TGTGCCAGCACTCCCGGGGGGGGCAATCAGCCCCAGCATTTT. This gives the protein CASTPGGGNQPQHF.

A few counts support this clonotype. V is TRBV10-1 and J is TRBJ1-2; D gene ambiguous. The CDR3 covers 11 residues. V dropped 8 bases and J dropped 7 bases, with 11 bases sitting between them. CDR1 WNHNN and CDR2 SYGVQD come from the germline V gene (reference sequence). CDR3 DNA: TGCGCCAGCCGCGAGGTGGGTGGCTACACCTTC. This sequence encodes CASREVGGYTF.

Ten or more counts support this clonotype. The chain joins TRBV27 to TRBJ1-4; no reliable D call. The CDR3 has 15 amino acids. V lost 0 bases, J lost 3 bases, and 8 bases lay in between. CDR1 MNHEY and CDR2 SMNVEV come from the germline V gene (reference sequence). CDR3 in amino acids: CASSLSPGANEKLFF. The CDR3 DNA reads as TGTGCCAGCAGTTTATCCCCGGGAGCTAATGAAAAACTGTTTTTT.

There are a few counts of this clonotype. The chain joins TRBV15 to TRBJ1-5; D possibly corresponds to TRBD1 (5 bases). This CDR3 is 15 amino acids long. Germline CDR1 is LNHNV and CDR2 is YYDKDF (reference sequence). Trimming stripped 2 bases from V and 0 bases from J, with 8 bases between. This CDR3 reads CATSRSGLSNQPQHF. CDR3 bases: TGTGCCACCAGCAGATCGGGACTTAGCAATCAGCCCCAGCATTTT.

This clonotype was found many times. The chain carries TRBV20-1 and TRBJ2-7, with 10 nucleotides matching TRBD2. The CDR3 totals 17 residues. Germline V lookup: CDR1 DFQATT, CDR2 SNEGSKA (reference sequence). V shed 0 bases and J 0 bases; nucleotides not matched to a gene: 8. CDR3 region: CSARDQRSGRASYEQYF. The CDR3 DNA sequence: TGCAGTGCTAGAGATCAAAGGAGCGGGAGGGCCTCCTACGAGCAGTACTTC.

J is TRBJ2-2 and V is TRBV9; TRBD1 agrees at 9 bases. In germline, CDR1 is SGDLS, CDR2 YYNGEE. V lost 2 bases, J lost 5 bases, and 10 bases stayed unmatched. There are 17 residues in the CDR3. Here the CDR3 DNA reads TGTGCCAGCAGCGTCCTCGGGACAGGGAGAGGTACCGGGGAGCTGTTTTTT. Encoded protein: CASSVLGTGRGTGELFF.

This clonotype was found a few times. This chain joins TRBV27 and TRBJ1-1; D may be TRBD1 (6 bases). Germline V lookup: CDR1 MNHEY, CDR2 SMNVEV (reference sequence). This CDR3 contains 15 residues. Trimming removed 4 bases at V and 6 bases at J, with 18 bases between. CDR3 DNA: TGTGCCAGCAGTTCCGGACAGACAATAGGCGCTGAAGCTTTCTTT. Its translation is CASSSGQTIGAEAFF.

The table lists this clonotype with many counts. The chain has TRBV12-3 or TRBV12-4 and TRBJ2-7; the D is unclear. V dropped 1 base and J dropped 2 bases, with 6 bases sitting between them. The CDR3 consists of 13 residues. The CDR3 nucleotides read TGTGCCAGCAGTTTAGGGTTAACCTACGAGCAGTACTTC. Its translation is CASSLGLTYEQYF.

V usage is TRBV7-2 and J usage is TRBJ2-3; TRBD1 aligns across 10 bases. V lost 5 bases and J lost 7; bases outside the gene matches: 12. Germline values: CDR1 SGHTA, CDR2 FQGNSA. This CDR3 is 16 amino acids long. The CDR3 protein is CASSPSGTGEYNTQYF. The CDR3 DNA reads TGTGCCAGCAGCCCCTCCGGGACAGGGGAGTATAATACGCAGTATTTT. Using reference TRBV7-2 and TRBJ2-3 for the parts outside the CDR3, the full variable domain is GAGVSQSPSNKVTEKGKDVELRCDPISGHTALYWYRQSLGQGLEFLIYFQGNSAPDKSGLPSDRFSAERTGGSVSTLTIQRTQQEDSAVYLCASSPSGTGEYNTQYFGPGTRLTVL.

Ten or more counts support this clonotype. In DNA form, the CDR3 reads TGTGCCACCACCGACAGGGGATATGGCTACACCTTC. Translating it yields CATTDRGYGYTF. This sequence joins TRBV24-1 and TRBJ1-2, with 8 positions matching TRBD1. Losses at the gene ends were 8 bases for V and 5 bases for J; bases not matched to a gene: 3. Germline V CDR1 and CDR2: KGHDR, SFDVKD. This CDR3 comprises 12 residues.

CDR3 sequence reads: CASSLVRSGAVRPGANVLTF. CDR3 sequence (DNA): TGTGCCAGCAGCTTAGTCCGTTCGGGGGCTGTAAGACCTGGGGCCAACGTCCTGACTTTC. The chain uses TRBV11-2 and TRBJ2-6, with D possibly called TRBD1 or TRBD2 (6 bases each). The CDR3 has 20 amino acids. V gave up 1 base and J gave up 2 bases, with 21 bases separating them. CDR1 and CDR2 from the germline V gene are SGHAT and FQNNGV. Full variable domain (missing parts from reference TRBV11-2 and TRBJ2-6): EAGVAQSPRYKIIEKRQSVAFWCNPISGHATLYWYQQILGQGPKLLIQFQNNGVVDDSQLPKDRFSAERLKGVDSTLKIQPAKLEDSAVYLCASSLVRSGAVRPGANVLTFGAGSRLTVL.

This clonotype came up a few times. This sequence joins TRBV5-1 and TRBJ2-3; D possibly corresponds to TRBD2 (5 bases). V was clipped by 0 bases and J by 4 bases, with 12 bases between them. CDR3 size: 15 residues. Per germline, CDR1 SGHRS and CDR2 YFSETQ. The DNA for the CDR3 is TGCGCCAGCAGCTTGGCCCTAGCTAGTGCAGATACGCAGTATTTT. The encoded protein is CASSLALASADTQYF.

The chain carries TRBV7-3 and TRBJ2-1, with no clear D. Germline values: CDR1 SGHTA, CDR2 FQGTGA. CDR3 length: 12 amino acids. The V end was cut by 2 bases, the J end by 7 bases, with 6 bases between. The chain's CDR3 is CASSLDGNEQFF. The DNA of the CDR3 is TGTGCCAGCAGCTTAGATGGGAATGAGCAGTTCTTC.

This clonotype came up many times. CDR3 residues: CASSAQETQYF. The CDR3 bases are TGTGCCAGCAGCGCCCAAGAGACCCAGTACTTC. The chain uses TRBV7-2 and TRBJ2-5, with D uncertain. The germline V gene has CDR1 SGHTA and CDR2 FQGNSA. V was trimmed by 5 bases and J by 1 base, leaving 2 bases between them. CDR3 size: 11 residues.

The gene calls are TRBV7-2 and TRBJ2-1; 8 positions agree with TRBD1. V was pared by 5 bases and J by 6 bases, with 6 bases of the junction left unmatched. This CDR3 is built from 14 residues. Germline CDR1 SGHTA, CDR2 FQGNSA. The CDR3 DNA reads as TGTGCCAGCAGCCGAGGACAGGGCGGCAATGAGCAGTTCTTC. It is translated as CASSRGQGGNEQFF.

This clonotype was seen repeatedly, ten times or more. The genes are TRBV6-2 or TRBV6-3 and TRBJ2-2; 8 bases match TRBD2. Germline V lookup: CDR1 MNHEY, CDR2 SVGEGT. The CDR3 runs 16 residues. Unmatched junction bases numbered 9, after V lost 4 bases and J lost 5 bases. The CDR3 here is CASSSSAGALTGELFF. DNA of the CDR3: TGTGCCAGCAGTTCATCAGCGGGAGCCCTAACCGGGGAGCTGTTTTTT.

V usage is TRBV19 and J usage is TRBJ2-3; D perhaps matches TRBD1 (6 bases). V dropped 8 bases and J dropped 2 bases, with 17 bases sitting between them. This CDR3 is built from 15 residues. Germline V CDR1 and CDR2: LNHDA, SQIVND (reference sequence). The chain's CDR3 is CASLRRPGATDTQYF. The CDR3 DNA follows: TGTGCCAGTCTGCGACGGCCAGGGGCCACAGATACGCAGTATTTT.

This sequence joins TRBV11-2 and TRBJ2-2, with D possibly being TRBD1 (5 bases). V lost 1 base to trimming and J lost 7 bases, with 13 bases between them. CDR1 is SGHAT and CDR2 is FQNNGV in the germline V gene. The CDR3 totals 15 residues. This chain's CDR3 is CASSLVSSGIGELFF. The CDR3 DNA reads as TGTGCCAGCAGCTTAGTCTCATCAGGGATCGGGGAGCTGTTTTTT.

With respect to this clonotype: A single base separates this from a much larger clone, so it may be a read error. The chain links TRBV6-1 to TRBJ1-6, with D unclear. Trimming shortened V by 6 bases and J by 3 bases, and 9 bases separated the two germline ends. CDR1 is MNHNS, CDR2 SASEGT, per germline. This CDR3 is 14 amino acids long. CDR3 sequence: CASREIYYNSPLHF. Here the CDR3 DNA reads TGTGCCAGCAGGGAAATCTACTATAATTCACCCCTCCACTTT.

The gene calls are TRBV6-2 or TRBV6-3 and TRBJ2-7; D might be TRBD1 (6 bases). Trimming removed 6 bases from V and 4 bases from J, with 13 bases in between. The V gene's germline CDR1 is MNHEY and CDR2 SVGEGT. The CDR3 totals 13 residues. This CDR3 is CASRTTGKYEQYF. The CDR3 bases are TGTGCCAGCAGGACCACAGGGAAATACGAGCAGTACTTC.